One sample yielded the 23 T cell receptor beta chains listed below, sequenced in a study of T cell responses to AZD1222 COVID-19 vaccine. The data were produced by immunoSEQ multiplex PCR, yet TCRdb's version contains in-frame clones alone and is incomplete. The data hold some 120,000 clones, with about 89% observed a single time. The source was peripheral blood, collected on day 0 of AZD1222 vaccination. The receptor source for this set is an adult in good health.

The chain recombines TRBV6-5 with TRBJ2-1, with 8 bases lining up with TRBD1. V gave up 2 bases and J gave up 1 base; unmatched junction bases: 4. The CDR3 totals 16 residues. The germline gives CDR1 MNHEY, CDR2 SVGAGI. This chain's CDR3 is CASSYLDRGSYNEQFF. The CDR3, as DNA: TGTGCCAGCAGTTACCTAGACAGGGGTTCCTACAATGAGCAGTTCTTC.

V usage is TRBV20-1 and J usage is TRBJ2-5; D is undetermined. This CDR3 spans 11 amino acids. The germline V gene has CDR1 DFQATT and CDR2 SNEGSKA (reference sequence). Trimming shortened V by 2 bases and J by 9 bases, and 10 bases separated the two germline ends. CDR3 nucleotides: TGCAGTGCTAGATGGCAATCGGCCCAGTACTTC. It specifies CSARWQSAQYF.

CDR3 coding DNA: TGTGCCAGCAGCCGAGGGAATAACTATGGCTACACCTTC. This gives the protein CASSRGNNYGYTF. The chain combines TRBV6-5 with TRBJ1-2; D ambiguous. Germline CDR1 reads MNHEY; CDR2 reads SVGAGI. The CDR3 has 13 residues. Between the trimmed V and J ends, which lost 6 bases and 1 base, there was a span of 9 bases.

V and J are TRBV7-6 and TRBJ1-3; D gene uncertain. V lost 5 bases and J 0 bases, leaving 8 bases between the germline ends. The germline gives CDR1 SGHVS, CDR2 FNYEAQ. CDR3 length: 14 amino acids. The CDR3: CASSTSSSGNTIYF. For the CDR3, the DNA is TGTGCCAGCAGCACGAGCTCCTCTGGAAACACCATATATTTT.

In the case of this clone: This sequence may be a read error, since a much larger clone differs from it by one base. The chain uses TRBV3-1 (or the pseudogene TRBV3-2) and TRBJ2-7, with 10 bases lining up with TRBD1. There are 13 residues in the CDR3. Germline CDR1 is LGHDT and CDR2 is YNNKEL (reference sequence). After removal of 4 bases from V and 3 bases from J, the junction contained 0 bases not matched to a gene. The CDR3 bases are TGTGCCAGCAGCCGGGACAGGGGCTACGAGCAGTACTTC. Translated, it gives CASSRDRGYEQYF.

The gene calls are TRBV30 and TRBJ1-3, with unresolved D. Trimming took 1 base from V and 7 from J, leaving 14 bases between them. The CDR3 totals 14 residues. Germline lookup yields CDR1 GTSNPN and CDR2 SVGIG (reference sequence). CDR3 loop: CAWSEGPLGNTIYF. The CDR3 nucleotides read TGTGCCTGGAGTGAAGGCCCACTCGGTAACACCATATATTTT.

The chain couples TRBV5-4 to TRBJ1-3; D call uncertain. Germline CDR1 and CDR2: SGHNT and YYREEE (reference sequence). V dropped 1 base and J dropped 0 bases, with 5 bases sitting between them. This CDR3 region has 14 residues. The CDR3 DNA reads TGTGCCAGCAGCTTGTCGAGCTCTGGAAACACCATATATTTT. Amino acids: CASSLSSSGNTIYF.

This chain links TRBV6-5 with TRBJ1-2; 11 bases map to TRBD1. Germline-derived CDR1 and CDR2 are MNHEY and SVGAGI. V lost 2 bases to trimming and J lost 3 bases; unmatched junction nucleotides: 5. CDR3 length: 16 residues. The CDR3 region has the DNA TGTGCCAGCAGTTACGGGACAGGGGGGTCTCACTATGGCTACACCTTC. This sequence encodes CASSYGTGGSHYGYTF.

In this sample, this clone turned up once. The chain is built from TRBV5-1 and TRBJ2-1, with 13 bases identical to TRBD2. CDR3 length: 17 residues. In germline, CDR1 is SGHRS, CDR2 YFSETQ. After removal of 4 bases from V and 7 bases from J, the junction contained 11 bases not matched to a gene. This chain's CDR3 is CASSRTSGSKGRNEQFF. The CDR3 coding sequence is TGCGCCAGCAGCCGGACTAGCGGGAGCAAGGGCAGGAATGAGCAGTTCTTC.

The J gene is TRBJ2-1, the V gene TRBV9; 10 nucleotides align to TRBD1. V shed 3 bases, J shed 7 bases, and the junction held 7 bases outside the gene matches. This CDR3 has 15 amino acids. The germline CDR1 and CDR2 sequences are SGDLS and YYNGEE. CDR3 sequence (DNA): TGTGCCAGCAGCGATAGGACAGGGGGGAGGAATGAGCAGTTCTTC. Encoded protein: CASSDRTGGRNEQFF.

The chain links TRBV2 to TRBJ1-5; the D gene is possibly TRBD1 (6 bases). Germline V gene lookup returns CDR1 SNHLY and CDR2 FYNNEI. The CDR3 is made up of 14 amino acids. Trimming took 7 bases from V and 0 from J, leaving 10 bases between them. In DNA, the CDR3 is TGTGCCAGCAAAGGGACAAATAGCAATCAGCCCCAGCATTTT. Translation: CASKGTNSNQPQHF.

The table lists this clone with a count of one. The V and J genes are TRBV19 and TRBJ1-1; D remains ambiguous. Per germline, CDR1 LNHDA and CDR2 SQIVND (reference sequence). V was trimmed by 4 bases and J by 1 base, leaving 13 bases between them. CDR3 size: 15 residues. CDR3 coding DNA: TGTGCCAGTAGTAGCCAGGCAATTGGGAACACTGAAGCTTTCTTT. Its protein product is CASSSQAIGNTEAFF.

The V and J genes are TRBV4-1 and TRBJ1-4; D gene ambiguous. The CDR3 spans 16 residues. Germline values: CDR1 MGHRA, CDR2 YSYEKL. Trimming removed 0 bases from V and 8 bases from J, with 16 bases in between. CDR3 in amino acids: CASSQDIGVSGEKLFF. In DNA form, the CDR3 reads TGCGCCAGCAGCCAAGATATCGGGGTATCCGGAGAAAAACTGTTTTTT.

The chain uses TRBV2 and TRBJ1-5, with TRBD1 matching 7 bases. CDR3 length: 15 residues. V was clipped by 6 bases and J by 0 bases; unmatched bases: 5. Germline lookup yields CDR1 SNHLY and CDR2 FYNNEI. DNA of the CDR3: TGTGCCAGCAGGATCGACAGGGTTAGCAATCAGCCCCAGCATTTT. Amino acid sequence: CASRIDRVSNQPQHF.

This chain links TRBV20-1 with TRBJ2-3; D is unclear. Germline lookup yields CDR1 DFQATT and CDR2 SNEGSKA (reference sequence). This CDR3 is 11 amino acids long. CDR3 sequence: CSALVANTQYF. The CDR3 coding sequence is TGCAGCGCTTTGGTGGCAAATACGCAGTATTTT.

This rearrangement joins TRBV3-1 (or the pseudogene TRBV3-2) to TRBJ1-2, with D perhaps matching TRBD1 (6 bases). The CDR3 runs 14 residues. Between the trimmed V and J ends, which lost 0 bases and 4 bases, there was a span of 9 bases. Germline assignment: CDR1 LGHDT and CDR2 YNNKEL (reference sequence). The CDR3 DNA sequence: TGTGCCAGCAGCCAAGAACGGACAGTCTATGGCTACACCTTC. Encoded protein: CASSQERTVYGYTF.

This chain links TRBV27 with TRBJ1-5; D not certain. The germline V gene encodes CDR1 MNHEY and CDR2 SMNVEV (reference sequence). V shed 5 bases and J shed 1 base, with 15 bases lying between them. There are 16 residues in the CDR3. This CDR3 is CASSPLARASNQPQHF. The CDR3 bases are TGTGCCAGCAGTCCCCTGGCCCGGGCCAGCAATCAGCCCCAGCATTTT.

This clone was seen once. The chain is built from TRBV6-5 and TRBJ1-6; no clear D. Trimming took 6 bases from V and 10 from J, leaving 16 bases between them. Per germline, CDR1 MNHEY and CDR2 SVGAGI. The CDR3 covers 14 residues. The CDR3 bases are TGTGCCAGCAGCCGACGGACCGTAGGATCACCCCTCCACTTT. Its protein is CASSRRTVGSPLHF.

This clone was seen once. V usage is TRBV5-1 and J usage is TRBJ2-5; D ambiguous. Germline V CDR1 and CDR2: SGHRS, YFSETQ. V lost 1 base and J 5 bases, leaving 12 bases between the germline ends. This CDR3 contains 14 residues. The CDR3 DNA sequence: TGCGCCAGCAGCTTGACGGTTTTAGGGGAGACCCAGTACTTC. Its protein product is CASSLTVLGETQYF.

The V call is TRBV29-1, the J call TRBJ2-7, with 9 nucleotides matching TRBD1. The V gene's germline CDR1 is SQVTM and CDR2 ANQGSEA. The length of the CDR3 is 14 residues. The V and J ends lost 3 bases and 4 bases, in that order; junction bases with no gene match: 7. The DNA of the CDR3 is TGCAGCGTTGAGGGGGGACAGGGCCGATACGAGCAGTACTTC. Translating gives CSVEGGQGRYEQYF.

The chain is built from TRBV12-3 or TRBV12-4 and TRBJ2-3; no firm D call. CDR3 length: 13 amino acids. The V end lost 3 bases, the J end lost 5 bases, and 9 bases lay between the germline ends. The CDR3 nucleotides are TGTGCCAGCAGTTTTCTGACGGTAGATACGCAGTATTTT. This gives the protein CASSFLTVDTQYF.

The CDR3 DNA is TGTGCCAGCAGTTTACGACTGAACTTTCGGGACAGGGGGCAGGAGGACTATGGCTACACCTTC. It encodes CASSLRLNFRDRGQEDYGYTF. The J gene is TRBJ1-2, the V gene TRBV27; TRBD1 matches 12 bases. V was pared by 2 bases and J by 3 bases, with 19 bases of the junction left unmatched. Germline CDR1 MNHEY, CDR2 SMNVEV (reference sequence). The CDR3 spans 21 residues.

This chain joins TRBV27 and TRBJ1-2, with 7 nucleotides matching TRBD1. Germline V gene sequence: CDR1 MNHEY, CDR2 SMNVEV (reference sequence). V dropped 5 bases and J dropped 5; count of bases not matched to a gene: 5. The CDR3 contains 13 residues. CDR3: CASSTRQGYGYTF. CDR3 DNA sequence: TGTGCCAGCAGTACCCGACAGGGATATGGCTACACCTTC.